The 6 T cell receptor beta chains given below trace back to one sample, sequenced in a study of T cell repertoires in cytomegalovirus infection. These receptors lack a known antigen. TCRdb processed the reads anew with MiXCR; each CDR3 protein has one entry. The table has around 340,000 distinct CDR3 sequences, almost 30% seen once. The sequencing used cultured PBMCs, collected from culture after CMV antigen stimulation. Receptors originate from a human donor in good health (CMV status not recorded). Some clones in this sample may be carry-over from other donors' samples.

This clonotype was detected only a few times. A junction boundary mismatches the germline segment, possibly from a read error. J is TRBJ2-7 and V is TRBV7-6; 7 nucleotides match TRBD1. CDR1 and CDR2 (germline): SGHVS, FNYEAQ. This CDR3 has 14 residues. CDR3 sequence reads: CASSLVLSGTEVSF. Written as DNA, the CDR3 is TGTGCCAGCAGCTTAGTCCTTTCAGGGACAGAGGTCTCATTC.

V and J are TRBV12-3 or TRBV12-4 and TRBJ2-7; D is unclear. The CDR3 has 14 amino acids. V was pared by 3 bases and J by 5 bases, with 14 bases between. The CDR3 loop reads CASSLRPTPHEQYF. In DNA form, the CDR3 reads TGTGCCAGCAGTTTGAGGCCGACCCCCCACGAGCAGTACTTC.

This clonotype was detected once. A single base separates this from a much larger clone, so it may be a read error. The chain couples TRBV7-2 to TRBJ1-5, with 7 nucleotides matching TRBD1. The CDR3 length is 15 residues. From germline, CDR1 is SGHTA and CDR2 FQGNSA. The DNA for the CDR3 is TGTCCCAGCAGCTCCAGACAGGGTGGCAATCAGCCCCAGCATTTT. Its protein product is CPSSSRQGGNQPQHF.

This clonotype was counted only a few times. The DNA of the CDR3 is TGTGCCAGCAGCTTAGGTCCCGGACGCACCAAGAAGGACAATGAGCAGTTCTTC. Protein product: CASSLGPGRTKKDNEQFF. The V call is TRBV7-8, the J call TRBJ2-1; D gene unclear. There are 18 residues in the CDR3. V gave up 1 base and J gave up 5 bases, with 21 bases separating them. Germline CDR1 SGHVS, CDR2 FQNEAQ.

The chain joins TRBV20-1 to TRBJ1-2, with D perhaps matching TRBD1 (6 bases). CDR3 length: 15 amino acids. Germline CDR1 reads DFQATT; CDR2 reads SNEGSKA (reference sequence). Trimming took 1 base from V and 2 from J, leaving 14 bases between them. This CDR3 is CSARGRGTWNYGYTF. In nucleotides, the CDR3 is TGCAGTGCTAGAGGCCGAGGGACATGGAACTATGGCTACACCTTC.

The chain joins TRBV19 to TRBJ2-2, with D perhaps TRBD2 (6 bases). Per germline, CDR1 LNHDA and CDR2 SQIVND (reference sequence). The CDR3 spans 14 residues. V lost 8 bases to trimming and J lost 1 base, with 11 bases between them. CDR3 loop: CASSSEGNTGELFF. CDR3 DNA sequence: TGTGCCAGTTCCTCGGAGGGGAACACCGGGGAGCTGTTTTTT.